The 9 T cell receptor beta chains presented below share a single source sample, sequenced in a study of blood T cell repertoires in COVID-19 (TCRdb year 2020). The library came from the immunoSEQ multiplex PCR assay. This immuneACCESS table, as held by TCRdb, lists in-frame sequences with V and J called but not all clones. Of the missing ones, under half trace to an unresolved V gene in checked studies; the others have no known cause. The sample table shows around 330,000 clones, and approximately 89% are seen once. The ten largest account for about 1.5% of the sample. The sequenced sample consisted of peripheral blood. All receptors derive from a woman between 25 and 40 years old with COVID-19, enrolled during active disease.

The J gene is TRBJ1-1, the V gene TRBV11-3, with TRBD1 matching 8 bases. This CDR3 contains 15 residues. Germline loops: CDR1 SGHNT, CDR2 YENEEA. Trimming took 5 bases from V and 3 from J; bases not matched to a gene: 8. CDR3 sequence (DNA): TGTGCCAGCAGCAACGGACAGGGTTTGGACACTGAAGCTTTCTTT. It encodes CASSNGQGLDTEAFF.

The CDR3 here is CASTPRAGHDQPQHF. CDR3 bases: TGTGCCAGTACTCCTCGGGCAGGGCACGATCAGCCCCAGCATTTT. This rearrangement joins TRBV19 to TRBJ1-5; possibly TRBD1 for D (5 bases). Per germline, CDR1 LNHDA and CDR2 SQIVND (reference sequence). The CDR3 extends over 15 amino acids. V shed 7 bases and J shed 5 bases, with 18 bases lying between them.

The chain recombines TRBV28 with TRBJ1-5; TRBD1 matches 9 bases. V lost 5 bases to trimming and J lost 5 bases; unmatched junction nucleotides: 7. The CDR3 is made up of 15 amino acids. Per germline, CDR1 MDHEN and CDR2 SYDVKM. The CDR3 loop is CASSNPGQGHQPQHF. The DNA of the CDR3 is TGTGCCAGCAGTAATCCGGGACAGGGTCATCAGCCCCAGCATTTT.

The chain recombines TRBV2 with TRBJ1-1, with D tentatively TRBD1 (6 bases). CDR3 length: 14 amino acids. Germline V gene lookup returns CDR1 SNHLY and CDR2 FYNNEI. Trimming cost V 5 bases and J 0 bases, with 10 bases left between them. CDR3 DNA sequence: TGTGCCAGCAGTCCTGGACAGTTGAACACTGAAGCTTTCTTT. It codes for CASSPGQLNTEAFF.

As DNA, the CDR3 is TGCAGCGCCCTAGGACAGGGAGATGGCTACACCTTC. It translates to CSALGQGDGYTF. The chain carries TRBV29-1 and TRBJ1-2; 8 nucleotides agree with TRBD1. The CDR3 is made up of 12 amino acids. Losses at the gene ends were 7 bases for V and 6 bases for J; bases not matched to a gene: 7. Per the germline V gene, CDR1 is SQVTM and CDR2 is ANQGSEA.

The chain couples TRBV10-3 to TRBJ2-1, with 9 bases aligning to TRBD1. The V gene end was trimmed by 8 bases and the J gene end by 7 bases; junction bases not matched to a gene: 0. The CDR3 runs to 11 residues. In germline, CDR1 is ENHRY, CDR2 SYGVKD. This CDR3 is CAIGQGNEQFF. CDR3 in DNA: TGTGCCATCGGACAGGGGAATGAGCAGTTCTTC.

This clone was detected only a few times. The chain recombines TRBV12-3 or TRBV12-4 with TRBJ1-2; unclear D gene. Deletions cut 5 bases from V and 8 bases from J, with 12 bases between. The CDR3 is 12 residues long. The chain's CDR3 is CASSPPGEGYTF. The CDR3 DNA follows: TGTGCCAGCAGTCCCCCCGGGGAAGGCTACACCTTC.

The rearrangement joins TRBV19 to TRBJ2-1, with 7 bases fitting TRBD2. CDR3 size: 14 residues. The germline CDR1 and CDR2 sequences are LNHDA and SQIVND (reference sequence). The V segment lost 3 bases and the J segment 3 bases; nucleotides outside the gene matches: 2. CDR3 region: CASSMASGYNEQFF. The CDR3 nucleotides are TGTGCCAGTAGTATGGCTAGCGGCTACAATGAGCAGTTCTTC.

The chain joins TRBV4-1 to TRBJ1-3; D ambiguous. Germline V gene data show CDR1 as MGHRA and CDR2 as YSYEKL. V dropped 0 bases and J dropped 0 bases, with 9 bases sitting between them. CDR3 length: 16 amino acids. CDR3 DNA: TGCGCCAGCAGCCAAGATTGGGCTTCCTCTGGAAACACCATATATTTT. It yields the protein CASSQDWASSGNTIYF.